The 31 T cell receptor beta chains in this list originate from one sample, sequenced in a study of T cell repertoires in cytomegalovirus infection. The antigens for these receptors are not known. TCRdb re-called the reads with MiXCR, one entry per CDR3 protein. The sample shows approximately 1,000,000 distinct CDR3 sequences, roughly 31% of them seen only once. Sequenced here: cultured CD8+ T cells from PBMCs, sampled from culture after CMV antigen stimulation. The source of these receptors is a human donor in good health (CMV status not recorded). Some clones in this sample may be carry-over from other donors' samples.

This clonotype showed up many times. The chain links TRBV7-2 to TRBJ2-2; TRBD2 is a possible D gene (6 bases). Germline values: CDR1 SGHTA, CDR2 FQGNSA. This CDR3 spans 15 amino acids. V was shortened by 4 bases and J by 3 bases, with 12 bases between the two germline ends. CDR3 nucleotide sequence: TGTGCCAGCAGCTACCGGGACTCTTACACCGGGGAGCTGTTTTTT. It translates to CASSYRDSYTGELFF.

About this clonotype: With a much larger clone just one base away, this may be a read error. This chain joins TRBV7-2 and TRBJ2-5; no definite D call. Germline values: CDR1 SGHTA, CDR2 FQGNSA. The CDR3 is made up of 15 amino acids. CDR3 in DNA: TGTGCCAGCAGCTCCTCAGGCGTGATTCAAGAGACCCTGTACTTC. Amino acids: CASSSSGVIQETLYF.

This clonotype appeared a few times. The CDR3 spells CASSLSEATQYF. The DNA of the CDR3 is TGTGCCAGCAGCTTATCGGAAGCAACGCAGTATTTT. The V call is TRBV7-9, the J call TRBJ2-3; D ambiguous. Trimming removed 2 bases at V and 9 bases at J, with 9 bases between. The CDR3 totals 12 residues. Germline V gives CDR1 SEHNR, CDR2 FQNEAQ (reference sequence).

CDR3 sequence: CASSSHGRGDTEAFF. For the CDR3, the DNA is TGTGCCAGCAGCTCACACGGGCGGGGAGACACTGAAGCTTTCTTT. The chain recombines TRBV5-8 with TRBJ1-1; unclear D gene. Germline CDR1 and CDR2: SGHTS and YDEGEE. The CDR3 spans 15 residues. Between the trimmed V and J ends, which lost 3 bases and 3 bases, there was a span of 15 bases. Full variable domain (missing parts from reference TRBV5-8 and TRBJ1-1): EAGVTQSPTHLIKTRGQQATLRCSPISGHTSVYWYQQALGLGLQFLLWYDEGEERNRGNFPPRFSGRQFPNYSSELNVNALELEDSALYLCASSSHGRGDTEAFFGQGTRLTVV.

This clonotype was picked up a small number of times. The V call is TRBV2, the J call TRBJ2-1; 8 bases line up with TRBD2. The germline gives CDR1 SNHLY, CDR2 FYNNEI. This CDR3 is built from 16 residues. After removal of 6 bases from V and 6 bases from J, the junction contained 13 bases not matched to a gene. The CDR3 loop is CASSPRGLAGPNEQFF. The CDR3, as DNA: TGTGCCAGCAGCCCTCGGGGGCTAGCGGGCCCCAATGAGCAGTTCTTC.

This clonotype came up a few times. V usage is TRBV5-6 and J usage is TRBJ1-1, with 10 bases fitting TRBD1. The CDR3 extends over 15 amino acids. The germline V gene has CDR1 SGHDT and CDR2 YYEEEE. Unmatched junction bases numbered 6, after V lost 0 bases and J lost 7 bases. The CDR3 DNA sequence: TGTGCCAGCAGCTTGGTCGGGACAGGGGTTGGTGAAGCTTTCTTT. As protein: CASSLVGTGVGEAFF.

This chain joins TRBV4-2 and TRBJ1-5; D may be TRBD1 (6 bases). Germline CDR1 LGHNA, CDR2 YNFKEQ. The CDR3 runs 15 residues. V was clipped by 3 bases and J by 3 bases, with 12 bases between them. This CDR3 is CASSQRGGTNQPQHF. In DNA, the CDR3 is TGTGCCAGCAGCCAGAGGGGGGGGACCAATCAGCCCCAGCATTTT.

This clonotype was counted many times. V and J are TRBV7-9 and TRBJ2-1, with 11 bases matching TRBD2. CDR1 is SEHNR, CDR2 FQNEAQ, per germline (reference sequence). With 4 bases clipped from V and 7 bases from J, the junction kept 21 bases outside the gene matches. The length of the CDR3 is 20 residues. CDR3 region: CASSSAGDTSGGSLWNEQFF. The DNA of the CDR3 is TGTGCCAGCAGCTCGGCAGGCGATACTAGCGGGGGCTCTCTTTGGAATGAGCAGTTCTTC. Filled out from reference TRBV7-9 and TRBJ2-1, the complete variable domain reads DTGVSQNPRHKITKRGQNVTFRCDPISEHNRLYWYRQTLGQGPEFLTYFQNEAQLEKSRLLSDRFSAERPKGSFSTLEIQRTEQGDSAMYLCASSSAGDTSGGSLWNEQFFGPGTRLTVL.

This clonotype was seen more than once but under ten times. CDR3 nucleotides: TGTGCCAGCAGTTCCCTTGTGGACAGGGGTGTTGGGTTTATTTCGTCTGGGGAGCTGTTTTTT. Amino acids: CASSSLVDRGVGFISSGELFF. This sequence joins TRBV6-5 and TRBJ2-2; TRBD1 matches at 9 bases. The germline V gene has CDR1 MNHEY and CDR2 SVGAGI. Germline trimming cut 4 bases from V and 8 bases from J; bases unmatched to any gene: 26. The CDR3 runs to 21 residues.

V is TRBV6-5 and J is TRBJ1-4; D not resolved. Trimming shortened V by 6 bases and J by 0 bases, and 14 bases separated the two germline ends. Germline V lookup: CDR1 MNHEY, CDR2 SVGAGI. The CDR3 is 16 amino acids. This CDR3 reads CASSRTLAATNEKLFF. The CDR3, as DNA: TGTGCCAGCAGCCGAACCCTCGCCGCAACTAATGAAAAACTGTTTTTT.

A few counts support this clonotype. The V and J genes are TRBV11-3 and TRBJ2-1; a weak D match, TRBD2 (6 bases). V lost 0 bases, J lost 7 bases, and 10 bases lay in between. This CDR3 is built from 14 residues. CDR1 is SGHNT, CDR2 YENEEA, per germline. CDR3 loop: CASSLESLANEQFF. The CDR3 coding sequence is TGTGCCAGCAGCTTAGAATCTCTAGCGAATGAGCAGTTCTTC.

The chain is built from TRBV9 and TRBJ2-2, with 7 bases that match TRBD1. The CDR3 loop spans 18 amino acids. Germline CDR1 and CDR2: SGDLS and YYNGEE. Trimming at V came to 2 bases and at J to 2 bases, leaving 12 bases not matched to a gene. The DNA for the CDR3 is TGTGCCAGCAGCGTCCATAGACCGGGACAGAGCAACACCGGGGAGCTGTTTTTT. It codes for CASSVHRPGQSNTGELFF.

This clonotype was picked up many times. This chain connects TRBV7-6 to TRBJ2-2; D not resolved. V lost 6 bases and J lost 1, with 12 bases in between. The CDR3 is 15 residues long. Germline loops: CDR1 SGHVS, CDR2 FNYEAQ. This chain's CDR3 is CASRGGSKNTGELFF. The CDR3 nucleotides read TGTGCCAGCAGAGGCGGTTCGAAGAACACCGGGGAGCTGTTTTTT.

The chain links TRBV5-1 to TRBJ1-6; 10 positions agree with TRBD1. The germline gives CDR1 SGHRS, CDR2 YFSETQ. With V trimmed by 4 bases and J by 10 bases, 8 bases remained unmatched. The CDR3 is 15 residues long. The CDR3 coding sequence is TGCGCCAGCAGCCCCGCCGGGACAGGGGCCTCACCCCTCCACTTT. It codes for CASSPAGTGASPLHF.

This clonotype was seen only a few times. The rearrangement joins TRBV5-4 to TRBJ1-2; D gene ambiguous. Germline V gene sequence: CDR1 SGHNT, CDR2 YYREEE (reference sequence). V gave up 6 bases and J gave up 7 bases, with 13 bases separating them. The CDR3 spans 12 residues. As DNA, the CDR3 is TGTGCCAGCACCCTGGGGAGGGCTGGCTACACCTTC. The encoded protein is CASTLGRAGYTF.

The V gene is TRBV20-1, the J gene TRBJ1-2; TRBD1 might be the D (6 bases). The CDR3 totals 12 residues. Germline V CDR1 and CDR2: DFQATT, SNEGSKA (reference sequence). Trimming cost V 6 bases and J 4 bases, with 12 bases left between them. Written as DNA, the CDR3 is TGCAGTGCCCCGGACAGATTCTATGGCTACACCTTC. Translation: CSAPDRFYGYTF.

In regard to this clonotype: At one end, the junction sequence differs from germline, possibly due to a read error. The chain couples TRBV10-3 to TRBJ2-1, with TRBD1 matching 10 bases. The CDR3 spans 13 residues. In germline, CDR1 is ENHRY, CDR2 SYGVKD. CDR3 sequence: CVISETGGYEQFF. CDR3 sequence (DNA): TGTGTCATCAGTGAGACAGGGGGCTATGAGCAGTTCTTC.

The chain couples TRBV4-3 to TRBJ2-4; the D gene is possibly TRBD2 (5 bases). Germline-derived CDR1 and CDR2 are LGHNA and YSLEER. CDR3 length: 14 amino acids. The V end lost 2 bases, the J end lost 3 bases, and 8 bases lay between the germline ends. In DNA, the CDR3 is TGCGCCAGCAGCCAATCACTAGTCAAAAACATTCAGTACTTC. Translated, it gives CASSQSLVKNIQYF.

This clonotype was found a few times. This chain joins TRBV7-6 and TRBJ2-5, with a possible D match to TRBD2 (6 bases). Germline loops: CDR1 SGHVS, CDR2 FNYEAQ. The CDR3 is 13 amino acids. Deletions cut 5 bases from V and 8 bases from J, with 15 bases between. CDR3 nucleotide sequence: TGTGCCAGCAGCGACCAGACTAGTTCTACCCAGTACTTC. This sequence encodes CASSDQTSSTQYF.

As for this clonotype: An end of the junction differs from the germline gene, which may be a read error. This chain uses TRBV7-8 with TRBJ1-5, with D unresolved. The germline V gene has CDR1 SGHVS and CDR2 FQNEAQ. This CDR3 is 14 amino acids long. CDR3 residues: CANSPRAFNQPQHF. The DNA for the CDR3 is TGTGCCAACAGCCCCCGGGCATTCAATCAGCCCCAGCATTTT.

This clonotype was detected many times. The gene calls are TRBV4-1 and TRBJ1-4, with TRBD1 matching over 7 bases. The CDR3 runs to 15 residues. The V gene end was trimmed by 6 bases and the J gene end by 8 bases; junction bases not matched to a gene: 12. The V gene's germline CDR1 is MGHRA and CDR2 YSYEKL. CDR3 sequence (DNA): TGCGCCAGCAGACATGTTACAGGGGAACGCGAAAAACTGTTTTTT. It yields the protein CASRHVTGEREKLFF.

The chain has TRBV5-5 and TRBJ2-7; D not certain. Germline V CDR1 and CDR2: SGHKS, YYEKEE (reference sequence). Trimming pared 4 bases from V and 2 bases from J, leaving 10 bases between. This CDR3 contains 13 residues. This CDR3 is CASSRTDAYEQYF. CDR3 nucleotides: TGTGCCAGCAGCCGGACGGATGCCTACGAGCAGTACTTC.

In regard to this clonotype: A read error may be the cause here, since a much bigger clone is one base away. The chain recombines TRBV12-3 or TRBV12-4 with TRBJ2-2, with a tentative D call TRBD2 (5 bases). CDR3 length: 17 residues. The CDR3 DNA reads as TGTGCCATCAGTTTTATGTGGGGTGAGGGTGTCACCGGGGAGCTGTTTTTT. Translated: CAISFMWGEGVTGELFF.

The chain is built from TRBV27 and TRBJ1-1; a possible D gene is TRBD1 (6 bases). Trimming took 3 bases from V and 1 from J, leaving 12 bases between them. Germline assignment: CDR1 MNHEY and CDR2 SMNVEV (reference sequence). The CDR3 contains 15 residues. The CDR3 sequence: CASSFLTGKNTEAFF. CDR3 in DNA: TGTGCCAGCAGTTTCCTTACAGGGAAGAACACTGAAGCTTTCTTT.

The chain carries TRBV12-3 or TRBV12-4 and TRBJ2-3; D is unresolved. The germline V and J ends were trimmed by 1 base and 2 bases, with 22 bases remaining between them. The length of the CDR3 is 19 residues. The CDR3 spells CASSLEGAIGIFLTDTQYF. The CDR3 DNA follows: TGTGCCAGCAGTTTAGAGGGCGCAATCGGAATCTTCCTCACAGATACGCAGTATTTT.

This clonotype occurred a few times. The rearrangement links TRBV6-6 to TRBJ1-5; 7 nucleotides match TRBD1. Germline V CDR1 and CDR2: MNHNY, SVGAGI (reference sequence). Losses at the gene ends were 4 bases for V and 5 bases for J; bases not matched to a gene: 8. The CDR3 has 15 amino acids. The DNA for the CDR3 is TGTGCCAGCAGTTCTCGGCGACAGGGAGATCAGCCCCAGCATTTT. The encoded protein is CASSSRRQGDQPQHF.

This clonotype was seen more than once but under ten times. The chain employs TRBV11-3 and TRBJ2-1; D is perhaps TRBD1 (5 bases). The CDR3 extends over 15 amino acids. The germline V and J ends were trimmed by 0 bases and 6 bases, with 12 bases remaining between them. The V gene's germline CDR1 is SGHNT and CDR2 YENEEA. The CDR3 loop is CASSLDGGHFNEQFF. The CDR3 DNA reads as TGTGCCAGCAGCTTAGATGGCGGACATTTCAATGAGCAGTTCTTC.

This clonotype was recorded a few times. The chain joins TRBV7-6 to TRBJ1-1; D remains ambiguous. V gave up 5 bases and J gave up 6 bases, with 13 bases separating them. This CDR3 comprises 13 residues. Germline CDR1 reads SGHVS; CDR2 reads FNYEAQ. The DNA for the CDR3 is TGTGCCAGCAGCCCCGCAGGCGGCCCTGAAGCTTTCTTT. Its protein is CASSPAGGPEAFF.

This clonotype occurred a few times. The gene calls are TRBV28 and TRBJ2-7, with D perhaps TRBD2 (6 bases). Trimming shortened V by 6 bases and J by 6 bases, and 12 bases separated the two germline ends. The germline CDR1 and CDR2 sequences are MDHEN and SYDVKM. CDR3 size: 12 residues. CDR3 in amino acids: CASSHTSSEQYV. For the CDR3, the DNA is TGTGCCAGCAGCCATACTAGCTCCGAGCAGTACGTC.

DNA of the CDR3: TGTGCCAGCAGCTTAGCGCGAGGGACCAAGAGGGCCCCCACAGATACGCAGTATTTT. Its protein product is CASSLARGTKRAPTDTQYF. V usage is TRBV7-9 and J usage is TRBJ2-3; the D gene could be TRBD1 or TRBD2 (5 bases each). CDR3 size: 19 residues. Germline V CDR1 and CDR2: SEHNR, FQNEAQ (reference sequence). V lost 0 bases and J lost 2, with 21 bases in between.

This clonotype was detected only a few times. The CDR3 reads CASSYLRGASTGELFF. CDR3 sequence (DNA): TGTGCCAGCAGTTATTTACGGGGGGCAAGCACCGGGGAGCTGTTTTTT. This chain links TRBV6-5 with TRBJ2-2; a possible D gene is TRBD2 (7 bases). The germline CDR1 and CDR2 sequences are MNHEY and SVGAGI. The CDR3 is 16 amino acids. V shed 3 bases and J shed 4 bases, with 15 bases lying between them.